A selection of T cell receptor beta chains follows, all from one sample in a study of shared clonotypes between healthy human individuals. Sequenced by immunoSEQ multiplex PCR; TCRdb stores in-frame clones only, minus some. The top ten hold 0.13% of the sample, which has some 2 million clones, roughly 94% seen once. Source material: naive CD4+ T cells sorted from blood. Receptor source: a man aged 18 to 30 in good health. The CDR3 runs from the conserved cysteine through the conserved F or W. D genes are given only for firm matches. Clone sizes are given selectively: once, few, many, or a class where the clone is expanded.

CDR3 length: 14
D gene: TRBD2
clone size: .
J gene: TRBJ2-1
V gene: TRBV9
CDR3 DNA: TGTGCCAGCAGCGTACTAGCGGGGCACAATGAGCAGTTCTTC
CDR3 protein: CASSVLAGHNEQFF

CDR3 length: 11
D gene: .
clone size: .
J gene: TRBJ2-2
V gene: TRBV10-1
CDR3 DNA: TGCGCCAGCAGCAACACCGGGGAGCTGTTTTTT
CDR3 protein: CASSNTGELFF

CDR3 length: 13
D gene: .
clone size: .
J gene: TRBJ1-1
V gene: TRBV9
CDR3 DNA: TGTGCCAGTCACAGGATGGAGAACACTGAAGCTTTCTTT
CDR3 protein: CASHRMENTEAFF

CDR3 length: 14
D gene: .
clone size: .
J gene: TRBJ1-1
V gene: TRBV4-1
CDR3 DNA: TGCGCCAGCAGCCAAGACCAGGGTACTACTGAAGCTTTCTTT
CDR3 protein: CASSQDQGTTEAFF

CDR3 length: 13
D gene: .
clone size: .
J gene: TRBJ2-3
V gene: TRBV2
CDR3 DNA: TGTGCCAGCGCCTCACTAGGCACAGATACGCAGTATTTT
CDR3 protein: CASASLGTDTQYF

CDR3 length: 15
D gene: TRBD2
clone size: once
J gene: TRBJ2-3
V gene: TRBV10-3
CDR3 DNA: TGTGCCATCAGGCCTAGCGGGGGGACTACAGATACGCAGTATTTT
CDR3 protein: CAIRPSGGTTDTQYF

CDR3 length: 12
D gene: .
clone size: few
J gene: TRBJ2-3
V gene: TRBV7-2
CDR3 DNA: TGTGCCAGCAGCTTATTTCCAGATACGCAGTATTTT
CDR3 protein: CASSLFPDTQYF

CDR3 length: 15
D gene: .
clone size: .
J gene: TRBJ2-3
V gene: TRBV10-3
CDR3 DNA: TGTGCCATCAGTGACGCAAGGGGGGGCACAGATACGCAGTATTTT
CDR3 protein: CAISDARGGTDTQYF

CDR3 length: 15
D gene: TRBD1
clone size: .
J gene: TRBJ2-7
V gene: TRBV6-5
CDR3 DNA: TGTGCCAGCAGTCGGGGACAGGGGGCGATCGGTGAGCAGTACTTC
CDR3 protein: CASSRGQGAIGEQYF

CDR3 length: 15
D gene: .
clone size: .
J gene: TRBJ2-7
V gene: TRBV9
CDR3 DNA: TGTGCCAGCAGCGTAGACCCGTTTAGCTCCTACGAGCAGTACTTC
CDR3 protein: CASSVDPFSSYEQYF

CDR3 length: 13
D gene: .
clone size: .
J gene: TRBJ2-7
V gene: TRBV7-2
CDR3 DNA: TGTGCCAGCAGCCTCACGGCAGGGCGTGAGCAGTACTTC
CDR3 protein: CASSLTAGREQYF

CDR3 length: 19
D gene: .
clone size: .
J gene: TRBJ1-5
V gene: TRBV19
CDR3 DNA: TGTGCCAGTATCCAAACGACAGGCGGATCCTACGGGAACAATCAGCCCCAGCATTTT
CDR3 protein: CASIQTTGGSYGNNQPQHF

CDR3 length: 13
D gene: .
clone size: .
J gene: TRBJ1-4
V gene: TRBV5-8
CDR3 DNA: TGTGCCAGCAGCCCAGGACGGCTCGAAAAACTGTTTTTT
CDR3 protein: CASSPGRLEKLFF

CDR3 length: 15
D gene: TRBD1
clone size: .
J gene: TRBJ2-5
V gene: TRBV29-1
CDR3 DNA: TGCAGCGTAACCACCGGGACAGGTTACCAAGAGACCCAGTACTTC
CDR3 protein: CSVTTGTGYQETQYF

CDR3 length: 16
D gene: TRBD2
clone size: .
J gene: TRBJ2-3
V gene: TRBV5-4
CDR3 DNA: TGTGCCAGCAGCTTGGTGTCTGCGGGAGTGGAAGATACGCAGTATTTT
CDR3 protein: CASSLVSAGVEDTQYF

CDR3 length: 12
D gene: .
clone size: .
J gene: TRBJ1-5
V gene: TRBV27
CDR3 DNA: TGTGCCAGCAGGGTGGGAGGGGGACCCCAGCATTTT
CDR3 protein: CASRVGGGPQHF

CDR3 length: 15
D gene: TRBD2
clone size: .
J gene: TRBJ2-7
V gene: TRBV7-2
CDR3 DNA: TGTGCCAGCAGCCCTCGGACTAGCGGGAGTTTCGAGCAGTACTTC
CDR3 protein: CASSPRTSGSFEQYF

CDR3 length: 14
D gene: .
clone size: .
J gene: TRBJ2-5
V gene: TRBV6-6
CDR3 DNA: TGTGCCAGCAGTCACAATATAGGCCAAGAGACCCAGTACTTC
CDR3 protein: CASSHNIGQETQYF

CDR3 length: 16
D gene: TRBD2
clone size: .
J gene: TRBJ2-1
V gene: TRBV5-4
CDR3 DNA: TGTGCCAGCAGCTTGGGAGTAGCGGGGCCCGTAGGTGAGCAGTTCTTC
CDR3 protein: CASSLGVAGPVGEQFF

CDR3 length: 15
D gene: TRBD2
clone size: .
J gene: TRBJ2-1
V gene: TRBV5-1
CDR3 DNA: TGCGCCAGCAGCTTGGCAGCGGGGGGATTTAATGAGCAGTTCTTC
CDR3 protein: CASSLAAGGFNEQFF

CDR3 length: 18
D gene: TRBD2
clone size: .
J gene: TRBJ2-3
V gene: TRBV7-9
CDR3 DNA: TGTGCCAGCAGCTTAGGGCTCGCTAGCGGACTCGGCACAGATACGCAGTATTTT
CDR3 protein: CASSLGLASGLGTDTQYF

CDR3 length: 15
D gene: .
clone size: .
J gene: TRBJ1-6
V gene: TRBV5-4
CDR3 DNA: TGTGCCAGCAGCTCGGCCGGACTGCCAGCTGTGCCCCTCCACTTT
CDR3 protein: CASSSAGLPAVPLHF

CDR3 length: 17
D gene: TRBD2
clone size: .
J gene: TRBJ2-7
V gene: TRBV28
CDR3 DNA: TGTGCCAGCAGTTTGGGTAGCGGGGGGTACTACTCCTACGAGCAGTACTTC
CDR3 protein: CASSLGSGGYYSYEQYF

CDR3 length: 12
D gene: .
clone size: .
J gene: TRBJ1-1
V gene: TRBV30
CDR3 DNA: TGTGCCTCTGGGGGGCTAGCATCTGAAGCTTTCTTT
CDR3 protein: CASGGLASEAFF

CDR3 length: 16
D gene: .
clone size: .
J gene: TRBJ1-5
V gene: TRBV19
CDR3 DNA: TGTGCCAGTAGTATAGGGGGCCTACTAGGGGGTCAGCCCCAGCATTTT
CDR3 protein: CASSIGGLLGGQPQHF

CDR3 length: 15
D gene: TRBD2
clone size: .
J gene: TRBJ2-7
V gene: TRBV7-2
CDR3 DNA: TGTGCCAGCAGCGTAGGGACTAGCGTTAATTACGAGCAGTACTTC
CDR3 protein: CASSVGTSVNYEQYF

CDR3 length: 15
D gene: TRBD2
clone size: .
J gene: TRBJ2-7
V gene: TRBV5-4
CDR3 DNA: TGTGCCAGCAGCCAGACCGGGACTAGCAGTGACGAGCAGTACTTC
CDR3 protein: CASSQTGTSSDEQYF

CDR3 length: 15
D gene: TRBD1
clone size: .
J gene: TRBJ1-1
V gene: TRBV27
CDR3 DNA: TGTGCCAGCAGTCCAGGGGGGGGCGGGAGGACTGAAGCTTTCTTT
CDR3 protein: CASSPGGGGRTEAFF

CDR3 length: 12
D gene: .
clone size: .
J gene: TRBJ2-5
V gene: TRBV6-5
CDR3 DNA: TGTGCCAGCAGCAATAAACAAGAGACCCAGTACTTC
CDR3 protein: CASSNKQETQYF

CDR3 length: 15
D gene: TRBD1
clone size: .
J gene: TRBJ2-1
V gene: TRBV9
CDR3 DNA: TGTGCCAGCAGCGGCGGGACAGGGTCCTTCAATGAGCAGTTCTTC
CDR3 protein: CASSGGTGSFNEQFF

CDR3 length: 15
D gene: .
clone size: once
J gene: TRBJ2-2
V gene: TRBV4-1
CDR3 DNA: TGCGCCAGCAGCCCGAGACGGGGGTTCGGCGGGGAGCTGTTTTTT
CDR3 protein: CASSPRRGFGGELFF

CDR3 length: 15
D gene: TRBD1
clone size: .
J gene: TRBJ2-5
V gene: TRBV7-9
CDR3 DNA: TGTGCCAGCAGCGTCCAGACAGGGACCCAAGAGACCCAGTACTTC
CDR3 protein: CASSVQTGTQETQYF

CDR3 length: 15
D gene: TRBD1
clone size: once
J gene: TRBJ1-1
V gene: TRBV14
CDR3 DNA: TGTGCCAGCAGCCAAGGACAGGGGGCGCACACTGAAGCTTTCTTT
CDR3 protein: CASSQGQGAHTEAFF

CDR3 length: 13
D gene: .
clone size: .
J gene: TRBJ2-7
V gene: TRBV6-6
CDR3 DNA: TGTGCCAGCAGTTCCCTGGTGGGAAGCGAGCAGTACTTC
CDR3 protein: CASSSLVGSEQYF

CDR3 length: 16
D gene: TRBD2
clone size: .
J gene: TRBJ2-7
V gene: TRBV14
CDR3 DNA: TGTGCCAGCAGAAAGAGCGGTCGGGGGGACCCCTACGAGCAGTACTTC
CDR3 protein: CASRKSGRGDPYEQYF

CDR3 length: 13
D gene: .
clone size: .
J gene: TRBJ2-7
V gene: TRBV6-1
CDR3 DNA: TGTGCCAGCATTGTTTTCATGGGCAGGGAGCAGTACTTC
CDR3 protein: CASIVFMGREQYF

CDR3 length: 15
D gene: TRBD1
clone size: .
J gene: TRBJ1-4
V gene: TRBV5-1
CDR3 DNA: TGCGCCAGCAGCCTGGGACAGCTCAATGGGGAAAAACTGTTTTTT
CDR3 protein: CASSLGQLNGEKLFF

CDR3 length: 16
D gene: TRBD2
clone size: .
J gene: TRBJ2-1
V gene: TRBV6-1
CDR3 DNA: TGTGCCAGCAGGGAATGGGGACTAGCGGGAGTTAATGAGCAGTTCTTC
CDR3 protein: CASREWGLAGVNEQFF